The rows below give T cell receptor beta chains drawn from one sample of a study of cytomegalovirus exposure and HLA in healthy donors. Generated by immunoSEQ multiplex PCR, the TCRdb table keeps only in-frame clones and is missing some. The table includes tens of thousands of clones, about 90% detected once. Sequencing used PBMCs. These receptors were taken from a man younger than 35 in good health and CMV-seronegative. Each CDR3 is given with its conserved first and last residue. The D gene is left open where the match is weak. The size field is filled for only some rows; it gives once, few, many or a size class.

J gene | D gene | clone size | V gene | CDR3 protein | CDR3 DNA
TRBJ2-5 | TRBD1 | . | TRBV2 | CASSEGQGGGPETQYF | TGTGCCAGCAGTGAGGGACAGGGTGGGGGTCCGGAGACCCAGTACTTC
TRBJ2-7 | . | . | TRBV12-2 | CASRLVAGRYEQYF | TGTGCAAGTCGCTTAGTAGCGGGAAGGTACGAGCAGTACTTC
TRBJ2-7 | . | . | TRBV5-1 | CASSLVTGGGPAYEQYF | TGCGCCAGCAGCTTGGTAACAGGTGGAGGGCCCGCCTACGAGCAGTACTTC
TRBJ2-7 | . | . | TRBV7-3 | CASSLTDRLPKYF | TGTGCCAGCAGCCTTACTGACCGACTACCAAAGTACTTC
TRBJ2-7 | TRBD1 | . | TRBV7-2 | CASSIVRGSVGYEQYF | TGTGCCAGCAGCATTGTCAGGGGGAGCGTCGGTTACGAGCAGTACTTC
TRBJ2-5 | TRBD2 | . | TRBV2 | CASRGLAGAPQETQYF | TGTGCCAGCAGGGGACTAGCGGGAGCACCCCAGGAGACCCAGTACTTC
TRBJ2-3 | . | . | TRBV29-1 | CSVEGRADTQYF | TGCAGCGTGGAGGGTAGGGCAGATACGCAGTATTTT
TRBJ2-7 | TRBD1 | . | TRBV2 | CASRQGPYEQYF | TGTGCCAGCAGACAGGGGCCCTACGAGCAGTACTTC
TRBJ2-3 | TRBD2 | . | TRBV19 | CGTERESGDTQYF | TGTGGCACGGAGCGGGAGAGTGGGGATACGCAGTATTTT
TRBJ1-5 | . | . | TRBV10-1 | CASRSSSNQPQHF | TGCGCCAGCAGATCGAGTAGCAATCAGCCCCAGCATTTT
TRBJ1-1 | . | once | TRBV2 | CASTDRVLNTEAFF | TGTGCCAGCACCGATCGGGTACTGAACACTGAAGCTTTCTTT
TRBJ2-3 | TRBD2 | once | TRBV6-5 | CASSYSPSGRTDTQYF | TGTGCCAGCAGTTACTCGCCGAGCGGGAGAACAGATACGCAGTATTTT